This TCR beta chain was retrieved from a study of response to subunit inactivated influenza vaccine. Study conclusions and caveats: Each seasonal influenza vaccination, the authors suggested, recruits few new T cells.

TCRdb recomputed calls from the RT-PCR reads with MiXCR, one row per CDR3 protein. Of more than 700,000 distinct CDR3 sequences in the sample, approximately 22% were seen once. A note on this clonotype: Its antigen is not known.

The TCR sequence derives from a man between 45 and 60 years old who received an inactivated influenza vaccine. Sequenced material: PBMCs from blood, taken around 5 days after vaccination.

CDR3 sequence reads: CASTIPGRTQYF. The DNA of the CDR3 is TGTGCCAGCACCATACCGGGGAGAACCCAGTACTTC. The chain carries TRBV7-9 and TRBJ2-5, with D maybe TRBD2 (5 bases). The CDR3 spans 12 residues. The germline V and J ends were trimmed by 7 bases and 8 bases, with 14 bases remaining between them. Germline-derived CDR1 and CDR2 are SEHNR and FQNEAQ (reference sequence).